This TCR beta chain originates from a study of CD8+CD57+ T cells in acquired aplastic anemia. Flow cytometry had shown expanded CD8+CD57+ cells in the patients chosen for sequencing. TCR beta VDJ and CDR3 profiles were obtained from a genomic DNA template. TCRdb re-derived calls from the reads in MiXCR, one entry per CDR3 protein. The data show approximately 150,000 distinct CDR3 sequences, over 40% seen once. A word on this clonotype: At one of its ends the junction is not consistent with the germline gene, which may arise from a read error.

This CDR3 is 18 amino acids long. Germline CDR1 SGHAT, CDR2 FQNNGV. The clonotype originates from a human donor with aplastic anemia. Sequenced: sorted CD4+, CD8+, or CD8+CD57+ T cells (not recorded which) from PBMCs. The genes are TRBV11-2 and TRBJ1-6; D is perhaps TRBD1 (6 bases). The CDR3 coding sequence is TGCGCCAGCAGCCACCAAATGTCGGGACAACGGCGAAATTCACCCCTCCACTTT. It codes for CASSHQMSGQRRNSPLHF. The variable domain in full, completed from reference TRBV11-2 and TRBJ1-6, reads EAGVAQSPRYKIIEKRQSVAFWCNPISGHATLYWYQQILGQGPKLLIQFQNNGVVDDSQLPKDRFSAERLKGVDSTLKIQPAKLEDSAVYLCASSHQMSGQRRNSPLHFGNGTRLTVT.